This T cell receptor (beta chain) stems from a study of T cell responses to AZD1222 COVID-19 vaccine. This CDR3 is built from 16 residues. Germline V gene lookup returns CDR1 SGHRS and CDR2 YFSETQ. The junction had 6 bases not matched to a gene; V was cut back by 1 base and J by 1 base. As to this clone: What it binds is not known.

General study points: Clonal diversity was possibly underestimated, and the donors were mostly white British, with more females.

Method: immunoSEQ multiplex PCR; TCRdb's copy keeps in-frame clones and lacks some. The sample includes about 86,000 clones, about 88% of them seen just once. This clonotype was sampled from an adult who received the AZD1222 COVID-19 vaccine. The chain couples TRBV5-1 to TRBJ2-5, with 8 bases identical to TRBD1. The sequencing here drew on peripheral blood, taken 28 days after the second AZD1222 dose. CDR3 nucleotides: TGCGCCAGCAGCTTGTCCAGGGGGCAGGTCCAAGAGACCCAGTACTTC. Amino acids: CASSLSRGQVQETQYF.